Presented here are 10 T cell receptor beta chains from one specimen sequenced in a study of blood T cell repertoires in COVID-19. Assay used: immunoSEQ multiplex PCR; TCRdb lists only in-frame clones, some missing. The profile covers under 3,500 clones, with 93% appearing a single time and roughly 1.5% taken by the ten largest. The sample consisted of peripheral blood. The origin of the receptors is a human donor in a cohort sampled during active COVID-19.

The gene calls are TRBV2 and TRBJ1-2; 12 bases fit TRBD1. From germline, CDR1 is SNHLY and CDR2 FYNNEI. V shed 7 bases, J shed 8 bases, and the junction held 14 bases outside the gene matches. The CDR3 runs to 16 residues. The CDR3: CASTRDRGRPVLGYTF. In nucleotides, the CDR3 is TGTGCCAGCACACGGGACAGGGGGCGCCCCGTGCTGGGCTACACCTTC. The whole variable domain, filled in from reference TRBV2 and TRBJ1-2, reads EPEVTQTPSHQVTQMGQEVILRCVPISNHLYFYWYRQILGQKVEFLVSFYNNEISEKSEIFDDQFSVERPDGSNFTLKIRSTKLEDSAMYFCASTRDRGRPVLGYTFGSGTRLTVV.

This clone was seen a single time. The gene calls are TRBV9 and TRBJ2-1, with 13 bases fitting TRBD2. This CDR3 is built from 15 residues. The V gene's germline CDR1 is SGDLS and CDR2 YYNGEE. With 4 bases clipped from V and 10 bases from J, the junction kept 8 bases outside the gene matches. In DNA, the CDR3 is TGTGCCAGCAGCCCTGGACTAGCGGGAGCACGGGAGCAGTTCTTC. It encodes CASSPGLAGAREQFF.

This rearrangement joins TRBV3-1 (or the pseudogene TRBV3-2) to TRBJ2-1; 14 nucleotides match TRBD2. This CDR3 comprises 16 residues. Unmatched junction bases numbered 2, after V lost 5 bases and J lost 2 bases. Germline V CDR1 and CDR2: LGHDT, YNNKEL (reference sequence). CDR3 residues: CASSGLAGGTYNEQFF. For the CDR3, the DNA is TGTGCCAGCAGCGGACTAGCGGGAGGCACCTACAATGAGCAGTTCTTC.

The chain employs TRBV13 and TRBJ2-7, with TRBD2 identical over 7 bases. The CDR3 length is 14 residues. CDR1 is PRHDT, CDR2 FYEKMQ, per germline (reference sequence). V was clipped by 5 bases and J by 9 bases; unmatched bases: 13. The CDR3 DNA follows: TGTGCCAGCAGCCCCCTAAGGGCGGGGGTAGGGCAGTACTTC. Translated: CASSPLRAGVGQYF.

This sequence joins TRBV19 and TRBJ2-1; TRBD2 aligns across 13 bases. V shed 4 bases and J 4 bases; nucleotides not matched to a gene: 4. This CDR3 has 16 residues. The germline CDR1 and CDR2 sequences are LNHDA and SQIVND (reference sequence). The CDR3 DNA reads TGTGCCAGTAGTAGCTGGACTAGCGGGGGATACAATGAGCAGTTCTTC. Translation gives CASSSWTSGGYNEQFF.

This chain uses TRBV24-1 with TRBJ2-1, with 9 positions matching TRBD2. Germline V gives CDR1 KGHDR, CDR2 SFDVKD. Trimming removed 9 bases from V and 6 bases from J; junction bases left unmatched: 17. This CDR3 has 17 amino acids. In DNA, the CDR3 is TGTGCCACCGGAGTAGAGGTAGCGGGAGCGGCTCTCAATGAGCAGTTCTTC. Encoded protein: CATGVEVAGAALNEQFF.

The chain carries TRBV7-2 and TRBJ2-2; 7 nucleotides match TRBD2. CDR1 is SGHTA, CDR2 FQGNSA, per germline. The CDR3 length is 15 residues. V shed 5 bases and J 5 bases; nucleotides not matched to a gene: 8. As DNA, the CDR3 is TGTGCCAGCAGCCTTCTCGCGGGAGCGACCGGGGAGCTGTTTTTT. It encodes CASSLLAGATGELFF.

The chain couples TRBV7-8 to TRBJ1-6, with 8 bases lining up with TRBD1. Germline values: CDR1 SGHVS, CDR2 FQNEAQ. The V gene end was trimmed by 4 bases and the J gene end by 10 bases; junction bases not matched to a gene: 12. This CDR3 is built from 16 residues. The CDR3 bases are TGTGCCAGCAGCTCGACACTGACAGGGGTAAAATCACCCCTCCACTTT. Encoded protein: CASSSTLTGVKSPLHF.

The chain employs TRBV7-9 and TRBJ1-2; 7 bases fit TRBD1. V was pared by 7 bases and J by 7 bases, with 12 bases of the junction left unmatched. Germline CDR1 SEHNR, CDR2 FQNEAQ (reference sequence). The CDR3 extends over 14 amino acids. CDR3 DNA: TGTGCCAGCATGCTGGACATGAGGGGGCTTGGCTACACCTTC. Amino acids: CASMLDMRGLGYTF.

The chain joins TRBV24-1 to TRBJ1-2; D unclear. This CDR3 region has 12 residues. Germline loops: CDR1 KGHDR, CDR2 SFDVKD. Trimming stripped 4 bases from V and 10 bases from J, with 12 bases between. This CDR3 is CATSELAGVYTF. The CDR3 DNA reads TGTGCCACCAGTGAACTTGCGGGAGTCTACACCTTC.